This TCR beta chain emerged from a study of cytomegalovirus exposure and HLA in healthy donors. Study findings and constraints: DRB1 had the most TCR associations and HLA-C the fewest, a later analysis found, with rates varying by HLA locus.

The CDR3 has 17 residues. Germline lookup yields CDR1 SEHNR and CDR2 FQNEAQ (reference sequence). In regard to this clone: Its matching antigen is unknown. At one end the junction does not follow the germline gene, possibly because of a read error.

Researchers ran the PCR with 60 Vbeta and 13 Jbeta primers. Clones were read by immunoSEQ multiplex PCR, and TCRdb kept only the in-frame ones, dropping some. The sample records 150,000 or so clones, approximately 82% being singletons. The source is a male donor in good health and CMV-seronegative. The chain uses TRBV7-9 and TRBJ2-4; 7 nucleotides align to TRBD2. The sample taken for sequencing was PBMCs. The CDR3 reads CSSSLKVSWGGGNIQYF. CDR3 bases: TGTTCCAGCAGCTTAAAAGTGTCTTGGGGGGGAGGAAACATTCAGTACTTC. Based on the CDR3 plus reference TRBV7-9 and TRBJ2-4, the full variable domain is DTGVSQNPRHKITKRGQNVTFRCDPISEHNRLYWYRQTLGQGPEFLTYFQNEAQLEKSRLLSDRFSAERPKGSFSTLEIQRTEQGDSAMYLCSSSLKVSWGGGNIQYFGAGTRLSVL.